The 30 T cell receptor beta chains presented below share a single source sample, sequenced in a study of blood T cells in healthy people across ages. Alongside a J-beta primer mix, a sample-barcoded 5' primer served in a second PCR lasting roughly 7 to 12 cycles. TCRdb used MiXCR to reprocess the 5' RACE reads, holding one entry per CDR3 protein. Of about 1,400,000 distinct CDR3 sequences in the sample, approximately 42% were seen once. The sequenced sample was blood. The receptors stem from a woman younger than 30 in good health.

This clonotype appeared a few times. V gene TRBV7-3 combines with J gene TRBJ2-6; 8 nucleotides match TRBD1. Germline trimming cut 5 bases from V and 0 bases from J; bases unmatched to any gene: 12. Germline V gives CDR1 SGHTA, CDR2 FQGTGA. The CDR3 length is 19 residues. DNA of the CDR3: TGTGCCAGCAGCCCCATATGGGGTACAGGGGGCTCTGGGGCCAACGTCCTGACTTTC. It encodes CASSPIWGTGGSGANVLTF.

This chain uses TRBV28 with TRBJ1-2, with 8 bases lining up with TRBD1. Germline CDR1 is MDHEN and CDR2 is SYDVKM. The CDR3 length is 15 residues. Trimming at V came to 6 bases and at J to 7 bases, leaving 13 bases not matched to a gene. The CDR3 here is CASSPGTGSMGGYTF. For the CDR3, the DNA is TGTGCCAGCAGCCCGGGGACAGGATCAATGGGTGGCTACACCTTC.

The chain carries TRBV3-1 and TRBJ2-1, with 15 bases matching TRBD2. The junction had 12 bases not matched to a gene; V was cut back by 2 bases and J by 13 bases. The V gene's germline CDR1 is LGHDT and CDR2 YNNKEL (reference sequence). This CDR3 contains 17 residues. The CDR3 sequence is CASSQHWTSGGEETQFF. CDR3 DNA: TGTGCCAGCAGCCAACATTGGACTAGCGGGGGGGAAGAGACCCAGTTCTTC.

A remark on this clonotype: An end of the junction differs from the germline gene, which may be a read error. The chain links TRBV7-2 to TRBJ2-7, with 7 bases that match TRBD2. The germline V gene has CDR1 SGHTA and CDR2 FQGNSA. There are 12 residues in the CDR3. The CDR3 protein is CASSLVVLATHF. CDR3 DNA: TGTGCCAGCAGCTTAGTGGTACTAGCGACGCACTTC. Looking up the rest from reference TRBV7-2 and TRBJ2-7 gives the full variable domain: GAGVSQSPSNKVTEKGKDVELRCDPISGHTALYWYRQSLGQGLEFLIYFQGNSAPDKSGLPSDRFSAERTGGSVSTLTIQRTQQEDSAVYLCASSLVVLATHFGPGTRLTVT.

This clonotype has more than one count but fewer than ten. V and J are TRBV27 and TRBJ2-1; unclear D gene. The CDR3 sequence is 14 residues long. Deletions cut 2 bases from V and 2 bases from J, with 7 bases between. Germline CDR1 MNHEY, CDR2 SMNVEV (reference sequence). In nucleotides, the CDR3 is TGTGCCAGCAGTTTAAGCACTACCTACAATGAGCAGTTCTTC. It is translated as CASSLSTTYNEQFF.

The chain joins TRBV20-1 to TRBJ2-1; 7 bases are shared with TRBD1. The CDR3 totals 13 residues. V gave up 5 bases and J gave up 9 bases; unmatched junction bases: 10. The germline CDR1 and CDR2 sequences are DFQATT and SNEGSKA (reference sequence). This CDR3 is CSAPSGTVGEQFF. CDR3 bases: TGCAGTGCTCCCTCGGGGACAGTAGGTGAGCAGTTCTTC.

In this sample, this clonotype turned up many times. The J gene is TRBJ2-3, the V gene TRBV6-8; 7 nucleotides line up with TRBD2. The germline V gene has CDR1 MNHGY and CDR2 SAAAGT. V trimming: 5 bases; J trimming: 0 bases; junction bases outside the gene matches: 11. The CDR3 extends over 17 amino acids. For the CDR3, the DNA is TGTGCCAGCAGTATCCGTCTAGCGGTTCCTAGCACAGATACGCAGTATTTT. This codes for CASSIRLAVPSTDTQYF.

The chain uses TRBV20-1 and TRBJ1-2; D possibly corresponds to TRBD1 (5 bases). This CDR3 comprises 13 residues. Trimming stripped 1 base from V and 4 bases from J, with 10 bases between. Germline V lookup: CDR1 DFQATT, CDR2 SNEGSKA (reference sequence). CDR3 loop: CSARADSIYGYTF. The CDR3 DNA is TGCAGTGCTAGAGCTGACAGCATCTATGGCTACACCTTC.

V usage is TRBV15 and J usage is TRBJ2-7, with 9 bases aligning to TRBD2. Gene TRBJ2-5 matches the end of the DNA better, so the J call may be wrong. This CDR3 contains 16 residues. The V gene's germline CDR1 is LNHNV and CDR2 YYDKDF (reference sequence). CDR3 region: CATSYSRTSVGETQYF. The CDR3 region has the DNA TGTGCCACCAGCTACTCGCGGACTAGCGTGGGAGAGACCCAGTACTTC.

The CDR3 DNA is TGTGCCAGCAGTTTATCCCCAAACAGGAACACTGAAGCTTTCTTT. Translating it yields CASSLSPNRNTEAFF. This chain links TRBV27 with TRBJ1-1, with unresolved D. The CDR3 totals 15 residues. Germline lookup yields CDR1 MNHEY and CDR2 SMNVEV (reference sequence). V shed 0 bases and J shed 1 base, with 9 bases lying between them.

The rearrangement links TRBV25-1 to TRBJ2-1; 8 bases line up with TRBD1. CDR3 size: 12 residues. The V segment lost 7 bases and the J segment 9 bases; nucleotides outside the gene matches: 5. Germline CDR1 MGHDK, CDR2 SYGVNS. The DNA of the CDR3 is TGTGCCAGCACTGCAGGGGGCGGTGAGCAGTTCTTC. This translates into CASTAGGGEQFF. Variable domain in full (rest from reference TRBV25-1 and TRBJ2-1): EADIYQTPRYLVIGTGKKITLECSQTMGHDKMYWYQQDPGMELHLIHYSYGVNSTEKGDLSSESTVSRIRTEHFPLTLESARPSHTSQYLCASTAGGGEQFFGPGTRLTVL.

This clonotype showed up just a few times. This chain uses TRBV28 with TRBJ2-7; the D call may be TRBD1 or TRBD2 (6 bases each). The CDR3 has 14 amino acids. Between the trimmed V and J ends, which lost 5 bases and 2 bases, there was a span of 13 bases. Germline V lookup: CDR1 MDHEN, CDR2 SYDVKM. This CDR3 reads CASSPGAGAYEQYF. In nucleotides, the CDR3 is TGTGCCAGCAGTCCGGGGGCAGGGGCCTACGAGCAGTACTTC.

V and J are TRBV20-1 and TRBJ2-1; 7 nucleotides align to TRBD1. Germline assignment: CDR1 DFQATT and CDR2 SNEGSKA (reference sequence). The CDR3 totals 12 residues. The CDR3: CSRTGRGNEQFF. The DNA of the CDR3 is TGCAGCCGGACAGGCCGTGGTAATGAGCAGTTCTTC.

This clonotype was seen only a few times. The chain is built from TRBV3-1 and TRBJ1-2; TRBD1 aligns across 9 bases. The CDR3 consists of 16 residues. Losses at the gene ends were 4 bases for V and 7 bases for J; bases not matched to a gene: 13. Germline loops: CDR1 LGHDT, CDR2 YNNKEL (reference sequence). DNA for the CDR3: TGTGCCAGCAGCCGCGTACCGGGACAGGGAAGCGCTGGCTACACCTTC. It is translated as CASSRVPGQGSAGYTF.

V gene TRBV20-1 combines with J gene TRBJ2-1, with 8 bases matching TRBD2. CDR3 length equals 14 residues. Unmatched junction bases numbered 7, after V lost 3 bases and J lost 6 bases. Germline CDR1 DFQATT, CDR2 SNEGSKA (reference sequence). CDR3 amino acids: CSASSGLAGNEQFF. The CDR3 DNA reads as TGCAGTGCTAGCTCCGGGCTAGCGGGCAATGAGCAGTTCTTC.

V is TRBV10-3 and J is TRBJ2-3; the D gene is possibly TRBD1 (7 bases). This CDR3 spans 14 amino acids. The V and J ends lost 6 bases and 4 bases respectively, with 14 bases between them. Germline V gene lookup returns CDR1 ENHRY and CDR2 SYGVKD. The chain's CDR3 is CAIRYRGGPDTQYF. The CDR3 region has the DNA TGTGCCATCAGGTACAGGGGAGGCCCAGATACGCAGTATTTT.

The rearrangement joins TRBV20-1 to TRBJ2-2; the D gene is possibly TRBD1 (6 bases). The CDR3 sequence is 14 residues long. CDR1 is DFQATT, CDR2 SNEGSKA, per germline (reference sequence). The V and J ends lost 5 bases and 6 bases respectively, with 16 bases between them. CDR3 DNA: TGCAGTGCTCTGGACCTACAGGGATCCGGGGAGCTGTTTTTT. It codes for CSALDLQGSGELFF.

A remark on this clonotype: This clone may be a read error of a much larger clone one base away. The gene calls are TRBV27 and TRBJ2-1; 14 bases are a match to TRBD2. The J call is doubtful: the DNA matches TRBJ2-7 better. The CDR3 spans 16 residues. From germline, CDR1 is MNHEY and CDR2 SMNVEV (reference sequence). The CDR3, as DNA: TGTGCCAGCAGAGGGACTAGCGGGAGCTCCTACAATGAGCAGTACTTC. Its translation is CASRGTSGSSYNEQYF.

The chain recombines TRBV14 with TRBJ1-5; D gene uncertain. The CDR3 is 13 amino acids. CDR1 and CDR2 from the germline V gene are SGHDN and FVKESK. The V end was cut by 4 bases, the J end by 7 bases, with 11 bases between. The CDR3 spells CASSRRLGQPQHF. For the CDR3, the DNA is TGTGCCAGCAGCCGAAGGTTGGGACAGCCCCAGCATTTT.

This clonotype occurred once. The genes are TRBV6-2 or TRBV6-3 and TRBJ2-7; 9 bases match TRBD1. This CDR3 has 13 amino acids. Germline V CDR1 and CDR2: MNHEY, SVGEGT. V lost 6 bases and J lost 5; bases outside the gene matches: 5. DNA for the CDR3: TGTGCCAGCAGGGGGACAGGGATCCACGAGCAGTACTTC. Protein sequence: CASRGTGIHEQYF.

This clonotype came up a few times. V and J are TRBV5-5 and TRBJ1-4; 7 bases are shared with TRBD1. CDR1 is SGHKS, CDR2 YYEKEE, per germline (reference sequence). J gave up 5 bases and V 3 bases, and 7 bases lay outside the gene matches. The CDR3 has 15 amino acids. CDR3 sequence reads: CASSWGGTANEKLFF. The CDR3, as DNA: TGTGCCAGCAGCTGGGGAGGGACAGCAAATGAAAAACTGTTTTTT.

This clonotype has only a few counts. This chain links TRBV9 with TRBJ2-1; 9 bases are a match to TRBD2. V lost 4 bases and J lost 0; bases outside the gene matches: 5. Germline CDR1 SGDLS, CDR2 YYNGEE. The length of the CDR3 is 16 residues. The CDR3 DNA reads as TGTGCCAGCAGCCCCCTTAGCGGGAGCTCCTACAATGAGCAGTTCTTC. Amino acid sequence: CASSPLSGSSYNEQFF. Full variable domain (rest looked up from reference TRBV9 and TRBJ2-1): DSGVTQTPKHLITATGQRVTLRCSPRSGDLSVYWYQQSLDQGLQFLIQYYNGEERAKGNILERFSAQQFPDLHSELNLSSLELGDSALYFCASSPLSGSSYNEQFFGPGTRLTVL.

The chain joins TRBV29-1 to TRBJ1-1; D not resolved. This CDR3 contains 13 residues. Germline CDR1 SQVTM, CDR2 ANQGSEA. V was clipped by 7 bases and J by 1 base, with 13 bases between them. The chain's CDR3 is CSARELENTEAFF. The CDR3 nucleotides are TGCAGCGCGAGAGAGCTGGAGAACACTGAAGCTTTCTTT. Complete variable domain (other parts from reference TRBV29-1 and TRBJ1-1): SAVISQKPSRDICQRGTSLTIQCQVDSQVTMMFWYRQQPGQSLTLIATANQGSEATYESGFVIDKFPISRPNLTFSTLTVSNMSPEDSSIYLCSARELENTEAFFGQGTRLTVV.

This clonotype was detected a few times. The chain uses TRBV5-1 and TRBJ2-7, with 16 nucleotides matching TRBD2. From germline, CDR1 is SGHRS and CDR2 YFSETQ. Trimming at V came to 3 bases and at J to 2 bases, leaving 2 bases not matched to a gene. This CDR3 is built from 16 residues. CDR3 sequence: CASSSGTSGRAYEQYF. CDR3 nucleotide sequence: TGCGCCAGCAGCTCTGGGACTAGCGGGAGGGCCTACGAGCAGTACTTC. The whole variable domain, filled in from reference TRBV5-1 and TRBJ2-7, reads KAGVTQTPRYLIKTRGQQVTLSCSPISGHRSVSWYQQTPGQGLQFLFEYFSETQRNKGNFPGRFSGRQFSNSRSEMNVSTLELGDSALYLCASSSGTSGRAYEQYFGPGTRLTVT.

The table lists this clonotype with a few counts. The CDR3 loop is CASSLERGSYYEQYF. Written as DNA, the CDR3 is TGTGCCAGCAGCTTAGAGCGCGGGAGTTACTACGAGCAGTACTTC. The chain combines TRBV11-2 with TRBJ2-7; 7 bases agree with TRBD2. CDR1 and CDR2 (germline): SGHAT, FQNNGV. This CDR3 is built from 15 residues. The trim removed 0 bases at V and 3 bases at J, leaving 5 bases unmatched. Supplemented by reference TRBV11-2 and TRBJ2-7, the full variable domain reads EAGVAQSPRYKIIEKRQSVAFWCNPISGHATLYWYQQILGQGPKLLIQFQNNGVVDDSQLPKDRFSAERLKGVDSTLKIQPAKLEDSAVYLCASSLERGSYYEQYFGPGTRLTVT.

The V call is TRBV2, the J call TRBJ2-1; D unclear. The CDR3 runs to 11 residues. V lost 3 bases to trimming and J lost 12 bases, with 9 bases between them. Germline assignment: CDR1 SNHLY and CDR2 FYNNEI. The CDR3 protein is CASSDVRSQFF. Written as DNA, the CDR3 is TGTGCCAGCAGTGATGTCCGATCGCAGTTCTTC.

The chain carries TRBV9 and TRBJ2-3; 7 bases map to TRBD2. The CDR3 consists of 15 residues. Trimming took 4 bases from V and 0 from J; bases not matched to a gene: 5. Germline CDR1 is SGDLS and CDR2 is YYNGEE. DNA for the CDR3: TGTGCCAGCAGCCTAATGGGGGGGAGCACAGATACGCAGTATTTT. Its protein product is CASSLMGGSTDTQYF.

This clonotype was observed at least ten times. The chain joins TRBV6-5 to TRBJ2-7, with D possibly matching TRBD2 (6 bases). Germline V gene sequence: CDR1 MNHEY, CDR2 SVGAGI. Trimming left V 5 bases short and J 4 bases short, with 12 bases between. The CDR3 is 13 residues long. The CDR3 is CASSLGTQYEQYF. For the CDR3, the DNA is TGTGCCAGCAGTCTTGGGACTCAATACGAGCAGTACTTC.

A few counts support this clonotype. V and J are TRBV29-1 and TRBJ2-1; 7 bases are a match to TRBD2. The V segment lost 0 bases and the J segment 2 bases; nucleotides outside the gene matches: 7. This CDR3 has 16 amino acids. CDR1 SQVTM and CDR2 ANQGSEA come from the germline V gene. As DNA, the CDR3 is TGCAGCGTTGAAGATTTGGGGGGGACGACCTACAATGAGCAGTTCTTC. Translated, it gives CSVEDLGGTTYNEQFF.

The chain couples TRBV27 to TRBJ2-1, with 9 bases matching TRBD1. The germline CDR1 and CDR2 sequences are MNHEY and SMNVEV (reference sequence). V lost 5 bases, J lost 8 bases, and 13 bases stayed unmatched. The CDR3 contains 16 residues. The CDR3 coding sequence is TGTGCCAGCAGTACAGCATACAGGGGGCTAAGGGATGAGCAGTTCTTC. This gives the protein CASSTAYRGLRDEQFF.